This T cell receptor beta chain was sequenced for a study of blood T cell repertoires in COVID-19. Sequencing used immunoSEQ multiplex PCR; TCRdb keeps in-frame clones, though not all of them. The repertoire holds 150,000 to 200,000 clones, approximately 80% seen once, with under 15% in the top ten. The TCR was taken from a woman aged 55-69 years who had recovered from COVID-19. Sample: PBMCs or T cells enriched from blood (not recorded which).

CDR3 sequence: CASSEGRGGEKLFF. CDR3 nucleotide sequence: TGCGCCAGCAGTGAGGGAAGAGGGGGCGAAAAACTGTTTTTT. The chain has TRBV10-1 and TRBJ1-4; 7 bases agree with TRBD1. The germline V gene has CDR1 WNHNN and CDR2 SYGVQD (reference sequence). Unmatched junction bases numbered 5, after V lost 2 bases and J lost 8 bases. The CDR3 consists of 14 residues.